Sequencing of this T cell receptor beta chain was carried out in a study of blood T cell repertoires in COVID-19. Study as a whole: Sites across the United States, Italy and Spain contributed samples from acute and convalescent COVID-19.

The assay was immunoSEQ multiplex PCR, and TCRdb's table has in-frame clones only and misses some. The sample has fewer than 250,000 clones, just under 85% seen once. Specimen: peripheral blood. This TCR was sampled from a woman in her sixties or seventies with active or convalescent COVID-19.

The CDR3 DNA reads as TGTGCCAGCGCGATGCAGACTGGGTTTAGCTACGAGCAGTACTTC. Translating it yields CASAMQTGFSYEQYF. The V gene is TRBV2, the J gene TRBJ2-7; D call uncertain. The length of the CDR3 is 15 residues. Trimming took off 8 bases at V and 3 bases at J, with 20 bases between the two ends. Germline loops: CDR1 SNHLY, CDR2 FYNNEI.